The rows below give T cell receptor beta chains drawn from one sample of a study of blood T cell repertoires in COVID-19. Produced via immunoSEQ multiplex PCR; TCRdb's table is partial and in-frame only. The sample carries some 140,000 clones, 79% recorded once. The specimen was peripheral blood. These receptors came from a man in his 60s with acute or convalescent COVID-19. Each CDR3 is given with its conserved first and last residue. Fields, in order: V gene, J gene, clone size, D gene, CDR3 protein, CDR3 DNA. D genes are given only for firm matches. A row's size may be missing; if present it is once, few, many or a size class.

v_gene: TRBV4-2
j_gene: TRBJ2-6
abundance: NA
d_gene: TRBD1
CDR3aa: CASSQTGQGYSGANVLTF
CDR3nt: TGTGCCAGCAGCCAGACCGGACAGGGATACTCTGGGGCCAACGTCCTGACTTTC

v_gene: TRBV5-8
j_gene: TRBJ1-1
abundance: few
d_gene: TRBD1
CDR3aa: CASSSPRRQGTPEAFF
CDR3nt: TGTGCCAGCAGCTCGCCAAGAAGACAGGGGACCCCTGAAGCTTTCTTT

v_gene: TRBV5-1
j_gene: TRBJ2-1
abundance: once
d_gene: TRBD2
CDR3aa: CASSFGLAGLNEQFF
CDR3nt: TGCGCCAGCAGCTTTGGACTAGCGGGTCTTAATGAGCAGTTCTTC

v_gene: TRBV5-5
j_gene: TRBJ1-1
abundance: NA
d_gene: TRBD1
CDR3aa: CASSPWTGGNTEAFF
CDR3nt: TGTGCCAGCAGCCCTTGGACAGGGGGGAACACTGAAGCTTTCTTT

v_gene: TRBV30
j_gene: TRBJ2-7
abundance: NA
d_gene: NA
CDR3aa: CAWSHVGEQYF
CDR3nt: TGTGCCTGGAGTCATGTCGGCGAGCAGTACTTC

v_gene: TRBV30
j_gene: TRBJ1-5
abundance: NA
d_gene: NA
CDR3aa: CAWSTGTSNQPQHF
CDR3nt: TGTGCCTGGAGTACCGGGACATCCAATCAGCCCCAGCATTTT

v_gene: TRBV14
j_gene: TRBJ2-1
abundance: NA
d_gene: NA
CDR3aa: CASSQGQKPYNEQFF
CDR3nt: TGTGCCAGCAGCCAAGGACAGAAGCCCTACAATGAGCAGTTCTTC

v_gene: TRBV20-1
j_gene: TRBJ2-1
abundance: NA
d_gene: NA
CDR3aa: CSRSGFNEQFF
CDR3nt: TGCAGTAGGTCGGGGTTCAATGAGCAGTTCTTC

v_gene: TRBV24-1
j_gene: TRBJ2-1
abundance: few
d_gene: NA
CDR3aa: CATSGVREQFF
CDR3nt: TGTGCCACCAGTGGAGTGCGCGAGCAGTTCTTC

v_gene: TRBV24-1
j_gene: TRBJ1-5
abundance: NA
d_gene: TRBD1
CDR3aa: CATSVPGQNQPQHF
CDR3nt: TGTGCCACCAGTGTCCCGGGACAGAATCAGCCCCAGCATTTT

v_gene: TRBV7-9
j_gene: TRBJ2-2
abundance: NA
d_gene: NA
CDR3aa: CASSSPLAWVTGELFF
CDR3nt: TGTGCCAGCAGCTCTCCCCTAGCGTGGGTCACCGGGGAGCTGTTTTTT

v_gene: TRBV4-1
j_gene: TRBJ2-1
abundance: NA
d_gene: NA
CDR3aa: CASSLLGGSYNEQFF
CDR3nt: TGCGCCAGCAGCCTCCTCGGGGGCTCCTACAATGAGCAGTTCTTC

v_gene: TRBV2
j_gene: TRBJ2-7
abundance: few
d_gene: NA
CDR3aa: CASTDRPGGSSNEQYF
CDR3nt: TGTGCCAGCACCGACCGACCGGGGGGCTCGTCCAACGAGCAGTACTTC

v_gene: TRBV11-2
j_gene: TRBJ2-2
abundance: few
d_gene: TRBD1
CDR3aa: CGSRTGTANTGELFF
CDR3nt: TGTGGGTCGCGCACCGGGACAGCGAACACCGGGGAGCTGTTTTTT

v_gene: TRBV18
j_gene: TRBJ1-4
abundance: NA
d_gene: TRBD1
CDR3aa: CASSPLGGQGAEKLFF
CDR3nt: TGTGCCAGCTCACCGCTTGGGGGACAGGGAGCCGAAAAACTGTTTTTT

v_gene: TRBV11-2
j_gene: TRBJ1-6
abundance: few
d_gene: NA
CDR3aa: CASSLDGDVNSPLHF
CDR3nt: TGTGCCAGCAGCTTAGATGGAGACGTGAATTCACCCCTCCACTTT

v_gene: TRBV7-2
j_gene: TRBJ2-7
abundance: NA
d_gene: NA
CDR3aa: CASSLVQEGHEQYF
CDR3nt: TGTGCCAGCAGCTTAGTCCAGGAAGGCCACGAGCAGTACTTC

v_gene: TRBV12-2
j_gene: TRBJ2-7
abundance: NA
d_gene: NA
CDR3aa: CASRLLPGGRVTYEQYF
CDR3nt: TGTGCAAGTCGCTTATTACCCGGCGGGAGGGTTACCTACGAGCAGTACTTC